The 26 T cell receptor beta chains below come from one sample, sequenced in a study of radiotherapy plus CTLA-4 blockade in lung cancer. The protocol was immunoSEQ multiplex PCR, while the TCRdb copy is restricted to in-frame clones and leaves out a portion. The sample holds 95,000 to 150,000 clones, about 90% seen once. This specimen was peripheral blood, taken from a patient treated with radiotherapy plus ipilimumab. The receptors stem from a human donor with non-small cell lung cancer that progressed on radiotherapy plus ipilimumab.

The chain uses TRBV6-1 and TRBJ1-5; tentative D call: TRBD1 (6 bases). Germline V CDR1 and CDR2: MNHNS, SASEGT. V lost 6 bases and J 9 bases, leaving 9 bases between the germline ends. The CDR3 sequence is 11 residues long. CDR3 in DNA: TGTGCCAGCAGGCAGGGGTTGCCCCAGCATTTT. Amino acid sequence: CASRQGLPQHF.

This chain's CDR3 is CASSLVPGTGSLSSYNEQFF. DNA of the CDR3: TGCGCCAGCAGCTTGGTTCCCGGGACAGGGAGCCTCAGCTCCTACAATGAGCAGTTCTTC. The chain recombines TRBV5-1 with TRBJ2-1; 9 bases align to TRBD1. Trimming at V came to 0 bases and at J to 0 bases, leaving 13 bases not matched to a gene. There are 20 residues in the CDR3. Germline CDR1 reads SGHRS; CDR2 reads YFSETQ.

This chain connects TRBV6-5 to TRBJ1-5, with D possibly TRBD1 on 5 matching bases. V gave up 6 bases and J gave up 3 bases, with 15 bases separating them. Germline V lookup: CDR1 MNHEY, CDR2 SVGAGI. The CDR3 sequence is 15 residues long. The CDR3 loop reads CASSLRGGTNQPQHF. The CDR3 DNA reads TGTGCCAGCAGCCTTCGGGGAGGGACCAATCAGCCCCAGCATTTT.

This clone has more than one count but fewer than ten. The gene calls are TRBV6-1 and TRBJ1-4; D unresolved. The CDR3 is 13 residues long. V lost 6 bases, J lost 6 bases, and 11 bases lay in between. The germline CDR1 and CDR2 sequences are MNHNS and SASEGT. The CDR3, as DNA: TGTGCCAGCAGGGGTCGGGGATATGAAAAACTGTTTTTT. Residues: CASRGRGYEKLFF.

In its sample, this clone was seen once. J is TRBJ2-3 and V is TRBV5-1, with 10 nucleotides matching TRBD2. The V gene end was trimmed by 2 bases and the J gene end by 4 bases; junction bases not matched to a gene: 10. From germline, CDR1 is SGHRS and CDR2 YFSETQ. This CDR3 spans 17 amino acids. The DNA of the CDR3 is TGCGCCAGCAGCTTCCCGCAGGTAGCGGGAGGAGCAGATACGCAGTATTTT. Residues: CASSFPQVAGGADTQYF.

The chain employs TRBV5-1 and TRBJ2-1, with TRBD2 matching 13 bases. J lost 0 bases, V lost 2 bases, and 8 bases had no gene match. This CDR3 is built from 19 residues. The germline CDR1 and CDR2 sequences are SGHRS and YFSETQ. The CDR3 is CASSFGGTSGTGSYNEQFF. In nucleotides, the CDR3 is TGCGCCAGCAGCTTTGGAGGGACTAGCGGGACAGGCTCCTACAATGAGCAGTTCTTC. The variable domain in full, with the rest retrieved from reference TRBV5-1 and TRBJ2-1, is KAGVTQTPRYLIKTRGQQVTLSCSPISGHRSVSWYQQTPGQGLQFLFEYFSETQRNKGNFPGRFSGRQFSNSRSEMNVSTLELGDSALYLCASSFGGTSGTGSYNEQFFGPGTRLTVL.

V is TRBV7-6 and J is TRBJ2-3; D ambiguous. The germline CDR1 and CDR2 sequences are SGHVS and FNYEAQ. The germline V and J ends were trimmed by 2 bases and 4 bases, with 13 bases remaining between them. The CDR3 is 15 residues long. The CDR3 nucleotides are TGTGCCAGCAGCTTAAGAAGACACCCTTCAGATACGCAGTATTTT. Translated, it gives CASSLRRHPSDTQYF.

The chain joins TRBV2 to TRBJ2-7, with unresolved D. V lost 6 bases, J lost 3 bases, and 12 bases lay in between. CDR1 SNHLY and CDR2 FYNNEI come from the germline V gene. This CDR3 comprises 13 residues. The CDR3 reads CASRDSLYYEQYF. The CDR3 bases are TGTGCCAGCAGAGACTCTCTTTACTACGAGCAGTACTTC.

The chain joins TRBV19 to TRBJ2-3; D not certain. Per germline, CDR1 LNHDA and CDR2 SQIVND (reference sequence). CDR3 length equals 16 residues. V was shortened by 4 bases and J by 4 bases, with 18 bases between the two germline ends. The CDR3: CASSKWTTLAPDTQYF. CDR3 sequence (DNA): TGTGCCAGTAGTAAATGGACCACCCTTGCCCCAGATACGCAGTATTTT.

The chain couples TRBV18 to TRBJ2-3, with 7 bases lining up with TRBD2. The CDR3 sequence is 17 residues long. Germline V CDR1 and CDR2: KGHSH, LQKENI. Losses at the gene ends were 3 bases for V and 6 bases for J; bases not matched to a gene: 15. CDR3 loop: CASSPGLEGGFGDTQYF. In DNA, the CDR3 is TGTGCCAGCTCACCGGGCCTCGAGGGAGGGTTCGGTGATACGCAGTATTTT.

This chain uses TRBV14 with TRBJ2-7; 9 bases agree with TRBD2. The CDR3 spans 13 residues. V shed 5 bases and J 4 bases; nucleotides not matched to a gene: 3. CDR1 is SGHDN, CDR2 FVKESK, per germline. The chain's CDR3 is CASSGLAPYEQYF. In nucleotides, the CDR3 is TGTGCCAGCAGCGGACTAGCGCCATACGAGCAGTACTTC.

The chain carries TRBV19 and TRBJ2-5, with a tentative D call TRBD1 (5 bases). V dropped 0 bases and J dropped 5 bases, with 13 bases sitting between them. CDR1 and CDR2 (germline): LNHDA, SQIVND (reference sequence). CDR3 length: 15 amino acids. In DNA, the CDR3 is TGTGCCAGTAGTATAGATCAGTCAGGGTCGGAGACCCAGTACTTC. Its protein product is CASSIDQSGSETQYF.

This chain connects TRBV27 to TRBJ2-2; 9 bases align to TRBD2. With V trimmed by 11 bases and J by 6 bases, 19 bases remained unmatched. The germline V gene encodes CDR1 MNHEY and CDR2 SMNVEV (reference sequence). This CDR3 comprises 17 residues. For the CDR3, the DNA is TGTGCCTTAGCCCGCCTGCGGGAGGGCCTCGGGGCCGGGGAGCTGTTTTTT. This codes for CALARLREGLGAGELFF.

This chain links TRBV11-3 with TRBJ2-1; no firm D call. The germline gives CDR1 SGHNT, CDR2 YENEEA. The CDR3 is made up of 14 amino acids. V was clipped by 2 bases and J by 4 bases, with 9 bases between them. CDR3 in amino acids: CASSLSEPYNEQFF. The CDR3 DNA is TGTGCCAGCAGCTTATCGGAACCTTACAATGAGCAGTTCTTC.

V and J are TRBV15 and TRBJ2-5; possibly TRBD1 for D (6 bases). V was trimmed by 2 bases and J by 2 bases, leaving 12 bases between them. Germline V lookup: CDR1 LNHNV, CDR2 YYDKDF (reference sequence). The CDR3 extends over 15 amino acids. The CDR3 DNA reads as TGTGCCACCAGCAGAACCGGGACACGACAAGAGACCCAGTACTTC. This sequence encodes CATSRTGTRQETQYF.

This chain uses TRBV9 with TRBJ2-1, with unresolved D. The CDR3 sequence is 14 residues long. Trimming took off 3 bases at V and 2 bases at J, with 9 bases between the two ends. Looked up from germline, CDR1 is SGDLS and CDR2 is YYNGEE. The CDR3 DNA reads as TGTGCCAGCAGCGCCCAAACAACCTACAATGAGCAGTTCTTC. It specifies CASSAQTTYNEQFF.

This clone turned up a few times. CDR3: CASRRGPNTEAFF. As DNA, the CDR3 is TGTGCCAGCAGGCGGGGGCCTAACACTGAAGCTTTCTTT. This chain joins TRBV25-1 and TRBJ1-1, with a weak D call TRBD1 (6 bases). Looked up from germline, CDR1 is MGHDK and CDR2 is SYGVNS. Trimming pared 6 bases from V and 2 bases from J, leaving 10 bases between. The CDR3 has 13 amino acids.

The rearrangement joins TRBV4-1 to TRBJ1-6; D gene ambiguous. Germline assignment: CDR1 MGHRA and CDR2 YSYEKL. V was cut by 0 bases and J by 5 bases, with 5 bases left in between. The CDR3 runs to 14 residues. The CDR3 nucleotides read TGCGCCAGCAGCCAAGATATGAATAATTCACCCCTCCACTTT. Translated, it gives CASSQDMNNSPLHF.

This chain uses TRBV7-9 with TRBJ2-1; D is unresolved. Germline lookup yields CDR1 SEHNR and CDR2 FQNEAQ (reference sequence). The V and J ends lost 1 base and 7 bases respectively, with 8 bases between them. This CDR3 contains 13 residues. The CDR3 DNA sequence: TGTGCCAGCAGCTTAGGATCTGGGAATGAGCAGTTCTTC. Protein sequence: CASSLGSGNEQFF.

The V gene is TRBV7-3, the J gene TRBJ2-3, with unresolved D. Trimming removed 5 bases from V and 6 bases from J, with 12 bases in between. CDR1 SGHTA and CDR2 FQGTGA come from the germline V gene. This CDR3 has 13 amino acids. The CDR3 protein is CASSLLRDDTQYF. The CDR3 DNA sequence: TGTGCCAGCAGCCTCTTGCGAGACGATACGCAGTATTTT.

V usage is TRBV11-3 and J usage is TRBJ2-7; D is perhaps TRBD1 or TRBD2 (6 bases each). Trimming cost V 6 bases and J 3 bases, with 9 bases left between them. Germline assignment: CDR1 SGHNT and CDR2 YENEEA. The CDR3 totals 12 residues. CDR3 bases: TGTGCCAGCAGAAGGGGGGTCTACGAGCAGTACTTC. Its protein product is CASRRGVYEQYF.

This clone was seen more than once but under ten times. The V gene is TRBV19, the J gene TRBJ2-5, with 14 bases matching TRBD2. J gave up 5 bases and V 5 bases, and 1 base lay outside the gene matches. Germline V gene sequence: CDR1 LNHDA, CDR2 SQIVND (reference sequence). The CDR3 extends over 14 amino acids. As DNA, the CDR3 is TGTGCCAGTAGTCGGACTAGCGGGGGGGAGACCCAGTACTTC. It specifies CASSRTSGGETQYF.

This chain links TRBV19 with TRBJ2-3; no clear D gene. Deletions cut 5 bases from V and 3 bases from J, with 9 bases between. CDR3 size: 13 residues. Per germline, CDR1 LNHDA and CDR2 SQIVND (reference sequence). CDR3 sequence (DNA): TGTGCCAGTAGTCCCGGGCTGACAGATACGCAGTATTTT. Translating it yields CASSPGLTDTQYF. Based on the CDR3 plus reference TRBV19 and TRBJ2-3, the full variable domain is DGGITQSPKYLFRKEGQNVTLSCEQNLNHDAMYWYRQDPGQGLRLIYYSQIVNDFQKGDIAEGYSVSREKKESFPLTVTSAQKNPTAFYLCASSPGLTDTQYFGPGTRLTVL.

The chain combines TRBV7-2 with TRBJ2-3; D unclear. This CDR3 is built from 14 residues. The germline V gene has CDR1 SGHTA and CDR2 FQGNSA. The V gene lost 5 bases and the J gene lost 5 bases, with 14 bases spanning the gap. The CDR3, as DNA: TGTGCCAGCAGCCTCGACCCGTTGCGAGATACGCAGTATTTT. Amino acid sequence: CASSLDPLRDTQYF.

In this sample, this clone turned up once. This chain uses TRBV27 with TRBJ2-3; 8 positions agree with TRBD2. The junction had 13 bases not matched to a gene; V was cut back by 8 bases and J by 3 bases. Germline CDR1 and CDR2: MNHEY and SMNVEV (reference sequence). There are 16 residues in the CDR3. The CDR3 reads CASDPKGERETDTQYF. CDR3 DNA: TGTGCCAGCGATCCAAAGGGGGAGCGGGAGACAGATACGCAGTATTTT.

The V gene is TRBV5-1, the J gene TRBJ2-2; D unresolved. This CDR3 comprises 16 residues. The germline V and J ends were trimmed by 4 bases and 0 bases, with 13 bases remaining between them. Germline V gene data show CDR1 as SGHRS and CDR2 as YFSETQ. Written as DNA, the CDR3 is TGCGCCAGCAGCCGCTATGGCTACCCGAACACCGGGGAGCTGTTTTTT. This translates into CASSRYGYPNTGELFF.